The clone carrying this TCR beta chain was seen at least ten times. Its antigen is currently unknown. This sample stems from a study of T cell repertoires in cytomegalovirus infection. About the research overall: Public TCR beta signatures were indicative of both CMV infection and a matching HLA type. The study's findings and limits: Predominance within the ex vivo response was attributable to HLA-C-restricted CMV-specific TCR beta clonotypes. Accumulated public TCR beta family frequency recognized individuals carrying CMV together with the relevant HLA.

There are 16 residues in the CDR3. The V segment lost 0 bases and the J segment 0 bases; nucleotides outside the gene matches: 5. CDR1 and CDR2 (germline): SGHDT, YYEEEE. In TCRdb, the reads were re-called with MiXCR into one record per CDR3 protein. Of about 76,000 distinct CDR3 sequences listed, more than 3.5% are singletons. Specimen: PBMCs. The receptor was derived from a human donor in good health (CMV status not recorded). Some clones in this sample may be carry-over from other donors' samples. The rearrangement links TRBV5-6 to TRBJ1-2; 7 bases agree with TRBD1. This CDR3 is CASSLEGTVANYGYTF. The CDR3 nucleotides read TGTGCCAGCAGCTTGGAGGGGACAGTCGCTAACTATGGCTACACCTTC.